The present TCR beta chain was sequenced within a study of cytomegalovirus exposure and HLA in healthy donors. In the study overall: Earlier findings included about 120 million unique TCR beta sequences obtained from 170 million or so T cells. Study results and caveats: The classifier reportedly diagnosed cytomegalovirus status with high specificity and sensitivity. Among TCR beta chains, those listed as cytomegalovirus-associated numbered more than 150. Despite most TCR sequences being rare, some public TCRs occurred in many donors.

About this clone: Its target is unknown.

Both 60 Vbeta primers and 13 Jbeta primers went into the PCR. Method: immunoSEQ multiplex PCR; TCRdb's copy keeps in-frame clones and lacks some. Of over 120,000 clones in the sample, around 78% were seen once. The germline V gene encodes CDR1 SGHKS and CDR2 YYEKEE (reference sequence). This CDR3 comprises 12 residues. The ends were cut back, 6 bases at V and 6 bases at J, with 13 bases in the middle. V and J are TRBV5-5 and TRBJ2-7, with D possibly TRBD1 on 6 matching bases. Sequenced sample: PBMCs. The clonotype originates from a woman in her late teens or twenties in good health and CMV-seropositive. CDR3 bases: TGTGCCAGCAAAACGCAGGGGTCCGAGCAGTACTTC. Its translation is CASKTQGSEQYF.